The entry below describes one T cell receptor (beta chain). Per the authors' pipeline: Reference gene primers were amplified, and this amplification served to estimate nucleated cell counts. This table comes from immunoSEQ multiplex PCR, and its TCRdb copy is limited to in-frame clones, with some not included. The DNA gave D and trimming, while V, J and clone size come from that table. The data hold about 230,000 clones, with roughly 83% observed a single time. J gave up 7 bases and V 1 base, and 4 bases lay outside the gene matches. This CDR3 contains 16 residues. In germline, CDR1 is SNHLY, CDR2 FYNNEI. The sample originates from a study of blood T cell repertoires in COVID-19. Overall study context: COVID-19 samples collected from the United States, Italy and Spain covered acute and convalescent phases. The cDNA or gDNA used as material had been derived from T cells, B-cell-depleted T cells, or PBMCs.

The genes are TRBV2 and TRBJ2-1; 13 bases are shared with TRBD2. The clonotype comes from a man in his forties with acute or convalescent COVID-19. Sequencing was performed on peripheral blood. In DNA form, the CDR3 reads TGTGCCAGCAGTGAAGGGACTAGCGGGAGATGGAATGAGCAGTTCTTC. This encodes CASSEGTSGRWNEQFF.